One and the same sample provided the 13 T cell receptor beta chains below, sequenced in a study of blood T cell repertoires in COVID-19. The repertoire was sequenced with immunoSEQ multiplex PCR; TCRdb's copy has only in-frame clones and lacks some. The sample yields 200,000 to 300,000 clones, about four fifths seen once. Sequencing was done on a sample of peripheral blood. The receptors were gathered from a man aged 50 to 60 with acute or convalescent COVID-19.

This chain links TRBV5-4 with TRBJ2-5, with D perhaps matching TRBD2 (5 bases). Germline CDR1 reads SGHNT; CDR2 reads YYREEE (reference sequence). V lost 0 bases to trimming and J lost 3 bases, with 12 bases between them. The CDR3 runs to 15 residues. DNA of the CDR3: TGTGCCAGCAGCTTGGAACCTAGCACCGAAGAGACCCAGTACTTC. This translates into CASSLEPSTEETQYF.

The genes are TRBV12-3 or TRBV12-4 and TRBJ1-2; D call uncertain. The CDR3 has 13 residues. Trimming took off 3 bases at V and 3 bases at J, with 8 bases between the two ends. CDR3 sequence: CASSFGQDYGYTF. DNA of the CDR3: TGTGCCAGCAGTTTTGGGCAGGACTATGGCTACACCTTC.

This chain links TRBV5-6 with TRBJ1-4; 7 bases fit TRBD1. Trimming removed 2 bases from V and 8 bases from J; junction bases left unmatched: 18. The germline gives CDR1 SGHDT, CDR2 YYEEEE. This CDR3 region has 18 residues. The CDR3 region is CASSFRRARGTVGEKLFF. For the CDR3, the DNA is TGTGCCAGCAGCTTTAGGAGGGCACGGGGGACAGTAGGCGAAAAACTGTTTTTT. The entire variable domain, with the rest obtained from reference TRBV5-6 and TRBJ1-4, is as follows: DAGVTQSPTHLIKTRGQQVTLRCSPKSGHDTVSWYQQALGQGPQFIFQYYEEEERQRGNFPDRFSGHQFPNYSSELNVNALLLGDSALYLCASSFRRARGTVGEKLFFGSGTQLSVL.

This clone was seen a single time. This chain joins TRBV5-6 and TRBJ2-1, with TRBD1 matching 7 bases. Per the germline V gene, CDR1 is SGHDT and CDR2 is YYEEEE. CDR3 length: 15 residues. J was trimmed by 6 bases and V by 1 base; bases with no gene match: 7. CDR3 in DNA: TGTGCCAGCAGCTTGAAGGGGGCAGGGGTCAATGAGCAGTTCTTC. It is translated as CASSLKGAGVNEQFF.

The chain recombines TRBV11-2 with TRBJ1-2; 9 bases are a match to TRBD1. CDR1 SGHAT and CDR2 FQNNGV come from the germline V gene. J gave up 4 bases and V 5 bases, and 8 bases lay outside the gene matches. The CDR3 is 15 residues long. CDR3 in DNA: TGTGCCAGCAGCGTACCGGGACAGGGCATCTATGGCTACACCTTC. Amino acids: CASSVPGQGIYGYTF.

Turning to this clone: The same CDR3 can be traced to other DNA sequences in this sample. This rearrangement joins TRBV27 to TRBJ2-3; 10 bases fit TRBD1. Trimming cost V 9 bases and J 2 bases; bases outside gene matches: 11. Germline assignment: CDR1 MNHEY and CDR2 SMNVEV (reference sequence). This CDR3 region has 16 residues. The CDR3 nucleotides are TGTGCCAGTAGTACCTTCGGGACAGGGGACACAGATACGCAGTATTTT. It encodes CASSTFGTGDTDTQYF.

V is TRBV19 and J is TRBJ1-1; 12 bases line up with TRBD1. Unmatched junction bases numbered 13, after V lost 3 bases and J lost 11 bases. This CDR3 comprises 16 residues. Germline V CDR1 and CDR2: LNHDA, SQIVND (reference sequence). The CDR3 DNA follows: TGTGCCAGTAGTATGCCCCCGGGACAGGGGGCCGAAGCGGCTTTCTTT. It yields the protein CASSMPPGQGAEAAFF.

The chain is built from TRBV5-1 and TRBJ1-2; 12 bases match TRBD1. V was clipped by 2 bases and J by 8 bases; unmatched bases: 16. The CDR3 contains 18 residues. Germline V gene lookup returns CDR1 SGHRS and CDR2 YFSETQ. The CDR3 loop is CASSFAGTGGLGARGYTF. Written as DNA, the CDR3 is TGCGCCAGCAGCTTCGCCGGGACAGGGGGCCTCGGGGCTAGGGGCTACACCTTC.

The V call is TRBV24-1, the J call TRBJ2-3, with TRBD2 matching over 8 bases. J lost 2 bases, V lost 3 bases, and 9 bases had no gene match. This CDR3 region has 17 residues. Germline V gene data show CDR1 as KGHDR and CDR2 as SFDVKD. The DNA for the CDR3 is TGTGCCACCAGTGATCTTCGGAGCGGGAGTGCCACAGATACGCAGTATTTT. It encodes CATSDLRSGSATDTQYF.

The V and J genes are TRBV29-1 and TRBJ2-5; D perhaps matches TRBD1 (5 bases). Deletions cut 4 bases from V and 6 bases from J, with 12 bases between. Germline V CDR1 and CDR2: SQVTM, ANQGSEA. The CDR3 is 12 amino acids. CDR3 nucleotides: TGCAGCGTTGTCCAGGGAACGCAGACCCAGTACTTC. As protein: CSVVQGTQTQYF. Full variable domain (rest looked up from reference TRBV29-1 and TRBJ2-5): SAVISQKPSRDICQRGTSLTIQCQVDSQVTMMFWYRQQPGQSLTLIATANQGSEATYESGFVIDKFPISRPNLTFSTLTVSNMSPEDSSIYLCSVVQGTQTQYFGPGTRLLVL.

This clone was seen just once. CDR3 residues: CATSSTGQGGEKLFF. The CDR3 DNA sequence: TGTGCCACCAGTTCAACGGGACAGGGAGGTGAAAAACTGTTTTTT. V and J are TRBV24-1 and TRBJ1-4; 9 bases are a match to TRBD1. V lost 6 bases, J lost 7 bases, and 8 bases stayed unmatched. CDR3 length: 15 residues. Germline CDR1 and CDR2: KGHDR and SFDVKD.

Remarks on this clone: A much larger clone sits a single nucleotide away, making a read error possible. CDR3 bases: TGTGCCAGCAGCCAGGGGACAGGGGGCTACGAGCAGTACTTC. Translated, it gives CASSQGTGGYEQYF. V is TRBV7-9 and J is TRBJ2-7, with 11 bases identical to TRBD1. V lost 5 bases and J lost 3; bases outside the gene matches: 3. The CDR3 has 14 amino acids. Germline V gene sequence: CDR1 SEHNR, CDR2 FQNEAQ (reference sequence).

The chain uses TRBV11-2 and TRBJ2-7, with D possibly being TRBD2 (6 bases). V shed 1 base and J shed 11 bases, with 18 bases lying between them. The CDR3 covers 14 residues. Germline lookup yields CDR1 SGHAT and CDR2 FQNNGV. The DNA for the CDR3 is TGTGCCAGCAGCTTAGGACGGAGGGCCGCTACGGAGTACTTC. It is translated as CASSLGRRAATEYF. Full variable domain (rest looked up from reference TRBV11-2 and TRBJ2-7): EAGVAQSPRYKIIEKRQSVAFWCNPISGHATLYWYQQILGQGPKLLIQFQNNGVVDDSQLPKDRFSAERLKGVDSTLKIQPAKLEDSAVYLCASSLGRRAATEYFGPGTRLTVT.